These 6 T cell receptor beta chains were all obtained from the same sample, sequenced in a study of tumor-infiltrating lymphocytes in primary liver carcinoma. RNA was extracted from whole blood without cell sorting, alongside germline DNA. Priming with a constant-region primer yielded TCR beta cDNA from 450 to 600 ng total RNA. A slightly modified ARM-PCR protocol with three nested multiplex PCR rounds produced these TCR beta libraries. A C-beta reverse primer was combined with TRBV1-TRBV30 forward primers in the first two PCR rounds, and each round had around 11 cycles. TCRdb used MiXCR to reprocess the multiplex PCR reads, holding one entry per CDR3 protein. The profile shows approximately 330,000 distinct CDR3 sequences, almost 65% of them singletons. Sequencing was carried out using peripheral blood. The receptors here all came from a middle-aged man with primary liver carcinoma and hepatitis B virus infection.

This clonotype was seen more than once but under ten times. The rearrangement links TRBV9 to TRBJ1-5, with D possibly being TRBD1 (6 bases). Trimming left V 3 bases short and J 4 bases short, with 14 bases between. The CDR3 has 15 amino acids. Germline V gene lookup returns CDR1 SGDLS and CDR2 YYNGEE. Here the CDR3 reads CASSAEGGPNQPQHF. CDR3 nucleotide sequence: TGTGCCAGCAGCGCTGAAGGGGGGCCGAATCAGCCCCAGCATTTT.

This clonotype was seen repeatedly, ten times or more. The chain joins TRBV6-1 to TRBJ1-2, with unresolved D. Trimming removed 0 bases at V and 4 bases at J, with 12 bases between. The CDR3 length is 15 residues. Germline loops: CDR1 MNHNS, CDR2 SASEGT. CDR3 region: CASSEAGAVRYGYTF. CDR3 in DNA: TGTGCCAGCAGTGAAGCGGGAGCAGTCCGCTATGGCTACACCTTC.

V gene TRBV11-1 combines with J gene TRBJ2-7; 7 positions agree with TRBD2. V trimming: 0 bases; J trimming: 9 bases; junction bases outside the gene matches: 8. Per the germline V gene, CDR1 is SGHAT and CDR2 is FQDESV (reference sequence). The CDR3 is made up of 14 amino acids. DNA for the CDR3: TGTGCCAGCAGCTTAGCGGGAGGGCCTCTCGGGCAGTACGTC. Encoded protein: CASSLAGGPLGQYV.

Regarding this clonotype: The germline gene is not matched at one end of the junction; a read error may be the cause. The V call is TRBV11-2, the J call TRBJ2-3; D remains unclear. In germline, CDR1 is SGHAT, CDR2 FQNNGV. This CDR3 is built from 13 residues. This CDR3 reads CASSPPSTDMQYF. The CDR3 DNA follows: TGTGCCAGCAGCCCCCCTAGTACAGATATGCAGTATTTT.

This clonotype showed up just once. A read error may explain this, as a much larger clone is one base away. This rearrangement joins TRBV28 to TRBJ2-5, with 7 bases fitting TRBD1. This CDR3 has 13 amino acids. J lost 10 bases, V lost 6 bases, and 11 bases had no gene match. Germline V gives CDR1 MDHEN, CDR2 SYDVKM. CDR3 sequence reads: CASRRTGGQIQYF. CDR3 in DNA: TGTGCCAGCAGACGGACAGGCGGGCAGATCCAGTACTTC. The complete variable domain, with remaining parts taken from reference TRBV28 and TRBJ2-5, reads DVKVTQSSRYLVKRTGEKVFLECVQDMDHENMFWYRQDPGLGLRLIYFSYDVKMKEKGDIPEGYSVSREKKERFSLILESASTNQTSMYLCASRRTGGQIQYFGPGTRLLVL.

In regard to this clonotype: Since a much larger clone is just one base distant, this may be a read error. This chain connects TRBV29-1 to TRBJ1-2; D not certain. Between the trimmed V and J ends, which lost 1 base and 5 bases, there was a span of 17 bases. The germline gives CDR1 SQVTM, CDR2 ANQGSEA. The CDR3 runs to 15 residues. The chain's CDR3 is CSVEVGPRVWYGYTF. The CDR3 region has the DNA TGCAGCGTTGAAGTAGGCCCACGGGTATGGTATGGCTACACCTTC.